The rows below give T cell receptor beta chains drawn from one sample of a study of Ad26.COV2.S vaccination and SARS-CoV-2 variants. Sequencing used immunoSEQ multiplex PCR; TCRdb keeps in-frame clones, though not all of them. The sample includes 400,000 to 500,000 clones, roughly 88% seen only once; the top ten take about 3.5%. The sequencing here drew on peripheral blood, taken in a trial of Ad26.COV2.S vaccine versus placebo. Source of these receptors: a person aged 18 to 65 who received the Ad26.COV2.S COVID-19 vaccine or a placebo. Each CDR3 is given with its conserved first and last residue. D genes are given only for firm matches. The size of a clone is reported for some rows only, either as once, few or many, or as a class for expanded clones.

D gene	clone size	V gene	J gene	CDR3 DNA	CDR3 protein
NA	once	TRBV12-3/TRBV12-4	TRBJ1-2	TGTGCCAGCAGTTTCGGTGATGGCTACACCTTC	CASSFGDGYTF
NA	NA	TRBV19	TRBJ2-1	TGTGCCAGTAGTATCCGGGGTGAGCAGTTCTTC	CASSIRGEQFF
NA	once	TRBV12-3/TRBV12-4	TRBJ2-1	TGTGCCAGCAGTTTAAACCCGAACAATGAGCAGTTCTTC	CASSLNPNNEQFF
TRBD1	NA	TRBV7-8	TRBJ1-1	TGTGCCAGCAGCTTAGAATGGACAGGGCATTCGGCTTTCTTT	CASSLEWTGHSAFF
NA	NA	TRBV5-1	TRBJ2-7	TGCGCCAGCAGCTGGCTGAGCCCATATATCGGGAACGAGCAGTACTTC	CASSWLSPYIGNEQYF
NA	once	TRBV6-5	TRBJ2-7	TGTGCCACCTCCGGGGCCTACGAGCAGTACTTC	CATSGAYEQYF
NA	NA	TRBV21-1	TRBJ1-2	TGTGCCAGCAGCAAACGCCACCGGGGGGCAGAATGCAACTATGGCTACACCTTC	CASSKRHRGAECNYGYTF
NA	NA	TRBV28	TRBJ1-5	TGTGCCAGCAGTTTATGGGCAGGCAATAGCAATCAGCCCCAGCATTTT	CASSLWAGNSNQPQHF
NA	NA	TRBV20-1	TRBJ2-1	TGCAGTGCTAGTCCCACACCCTACAATGAGCAGTTCTTC	CSASPTPYNEQFF
NA	NA	TRBV9	TRBJ1-5	TGTGCCAGCAGCGTAGGGAGGGAGCAGCCCCAGCATTTT	CASSVGREQPQHF
TRBD1	once	TRBV29-1	TRBJ1-1	TGCAGCGTTGGCGACAGGGTGAACACTGAAGCTTTCTTT	CSVGDRVNTEAFF
TRBD1	few	TRBV18	TRBJ2-7	TGTGCCAGCTCATCCAGGACAGGGGGCGAGCAGTACTTC	CASSSRTGGEQYF
NA	NA	TRBV6-2/TRBV6-3	TRBJ2-3	TGTGCCAGCACCCCTTTGGCGGGTTGGGGCACAGATACGCAGTATTTT	CASTPLAGWGTDTQYF
NA	NA	TRBV19	TRBJ2-5	TGTGCCGCCATGGGGGGGCCCGGAGAGACCCAGTACTTC	CAAMGGPGETQYF
TRBD2	NA	TRBV6-2/TRBV6-3	TRBJ2-7	TGTGCCAGCAGTTACTCAGGCGGAGCGGGGGAGGAGCAGTACTTC	CASSYSGGAGEEQYF
TRBD1	NA	TRBV10-3	TRBJ2-3	TGTGCCATCAGGGGACAGGGAAGCACAGATACGCAGTATTTT	CAIRGQGSTDTQYF
TRBD1	NA	TRBV28	TRBJ1-5	TGTGCCAGCAGTTTAACAGGGGTAAATCAGCCCCAGCATTTT	CASSLTGVNQPQHF